A single sample is the source of the 9 T cell receptor beta chains below, sequenced in a study of T cells in Graves' hyperthyroidism and ophthalmopathy (dated by TCRdb to between 2019 and 2020). Library creation used multiplex PCR. The sequencer was an Illumina HiSeq 2000. The TCR beta CDR3 regions were amplified from the RNA transcripts. The first round of RT-PCR for the TCR CDR3 was performed with the HTBI primer set and the Qiagen OneStep RT-PCR kit. The raw public reads went through TCRdb reprocessing: fastp at Q25, MiXCR clone calling, in-frame beta chains kept. Each CDR3 protein gets just one entry, which takes the most common genes and DNA from the rows behind it. The sample contains roughly 500,000 distinct CDR3 sequences, about 43% of them found a single time. 15% to 20% of the sample goes to the ten largest clones. The sequenced sample consisted of peripheral blood or thyroid tissue (not recorded which). These receptors were obtained from an adult woman with Graves' disease, either hyperthyroidism or ophthalmopathy (not recorded which).

As for this clonotype: The junction does not match germline at one end; this may be a read error. J is TRBJ1-4 and V is TRBV13, with D possibly TRBD1 on 5 matching bases. The CDR3 spans 12 residues. CDR1 PRHDT and CDR2 FYEKMQ come from the germline V gene (reference sequence). This CDR3 reads CASSVGQGELSF. CDR3 nucleotides: TGTGCCAGCAGTGTAGGCCAGGGAGAGCTGTCTTTT.

In its sample, this clonotype was seen a few times. The chain carries TRBV4-1 and TRBJ2-7; 7 bases are a match to TRBD2. The V gene end was trimmed by 2 bases and the J gene end by 6 bases; junction bases not matched to a gene: 10. There are 15 residues in the CDR3. Germline values: CDR1 MGHRA, CDR2 YSYEKL. The CDR3, as DNA: TGCGCCAGCAGCCAACTCATAAGACTAGCTTCCGAGCAGTACTTC. Protein: CASSQLIRLASEQYF.

The V and J genes are TRBV6-5 and TRBJ2-7; 8 nucleotides align to TRBD1. The V gene end was trimmed by 6 bases and the J gene end by 3 bases; junction bases not matched to a gene: 7. Per germline, CDR1 MNHEY and CDR2 SVGAGI. This CDR3 contains 14 residues. The CDR3 spells CASRDRAGNYEQYF. The CDR3 region has the DNA TGTGCCAGCAGGGACAGGGCGGGAAACTACGAGCAGTACTTC.

The rearrangement joins TRBV7-9 to TRBJ1-1, with D uncertain. Germline CDR1 SEHNR, CDR2 FQNEAQ (reference sequence). This CDR3 region has 12 residues. Trimming took 5 bases from V and 7 from J, leaving 11 bases between them. The CDR3 here is CASSARDVEAFF. CDR3 bases: TGTGCCAGCAGCGCGAGAGACGTTGAAGCTTTCTTT.

Notes on this clonotype: This CDR3 fails to terminate in the conserved phenylalanine or tryptophan, so it likely reflects a read error. Because the CDR3's place on the DNA is in doubt, the DNA is left out and the CDR3 is given as listed by TCRdb. The chain combines TRBV7-2 with TRBJ2-7. Inclusive of both ends, the CDR3 amounts to 9 amino acids. Germline V CDR1 and CDR2: SGHTA, FQGNSA. This CDR3 reads CASSLGQDD.

The V gene is TRBV2, the J gene TRBJ2-2, with 15 bases lining up with TRBD2. The V gene's germline CDR1 is SNHLY and CDR2 FYNNEI. This CDR3 is built from 17 residues. The ends lost 6 bases at V and 4 bases at J; junction bases unmatched: 6. The chain's CDR3 is CASSLGLAGGGTGELFF. The CDR3 region has the DNA TGTGCCAGCAGCCTCGGACTAGCGGGAGGGGGCACCGGGGAGCTGTTTTTT.

The DNA of the CDR3 is TGTGCCAGCAACCGGGAGAGGACTGAAGCTTTCTTT. Protein product: CASNRERTEAFF. This chain joins TRBV2 and TRBJ1-1; D gene unclear. This CDR3 spans 12 amino acids. V lost 7 bases and J lost 5, with 11 bases in between. Germline V gene sequence: CDR1 SNHLY, CDR2 FYNNEI.

The V gene is TRBV12-3 or TRBV12-4, the J gene TRBJ1-6; 7 bases align to TRBD1. Trimming took 5 bases from V and 7 from J; bases not matched to a gene: 5. This CDR3 is 14 amino acids long. DNA for the CDR3: TGTGCCAGCAGTCGCGACAGGGTAAATTCACCCCTCCACTTT. It translates to CASSRDRVNSPLHF.

The V and J genes are TRBV15 and TRBJ2-7; a possible D gene is TRBD1 (6 bases). The CDR3 has 17 amino acids. The V gene's germline CDR1 is LNHNV and CDR2 YYDKDF (reference sequence). The germline V and J ends were trimmed by 0 bases and 3 bases, with 18 bases remaining between them. In nucleotides, the CDR3 is TGTGCCACCAGCAGAGAGACCGTTCTGGACAGCTACTACGAGCAGTACTTC. This gives the protein CATSRETVLDSYYEQYF.